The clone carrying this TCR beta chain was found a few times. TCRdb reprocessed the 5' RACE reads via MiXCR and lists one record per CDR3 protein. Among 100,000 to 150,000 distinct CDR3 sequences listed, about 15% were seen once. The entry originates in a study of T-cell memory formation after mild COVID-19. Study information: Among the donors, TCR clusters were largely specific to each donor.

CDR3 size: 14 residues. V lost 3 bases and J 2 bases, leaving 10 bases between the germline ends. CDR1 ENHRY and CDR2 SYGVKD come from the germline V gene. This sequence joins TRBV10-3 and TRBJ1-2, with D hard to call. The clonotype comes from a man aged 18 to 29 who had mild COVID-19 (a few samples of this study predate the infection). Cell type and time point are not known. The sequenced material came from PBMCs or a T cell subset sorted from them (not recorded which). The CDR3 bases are TGTGCCATCAGTGATTGGCAGGCAAACTATGGCTACACCTTC. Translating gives CAISDWQANYGYTF.